This T cell receptor (beta chain) was profiled in a study of brain T cells in children with intractable seizures. Study conclusions and caveats: HCMV serostatus was not known, and viral specificity came from CDR3 similarity only. Pre- and post-surgery blood differed in depth, so pre-surgery absences may be undersampling.

By share of the sample, this clone is medium-sized (0.01 to 0.1%). Its antigen remains unknown. Within the sample, other DNA sequences also encode this same CDR3. Surgery cases with the highest brain T cell transcript signatures were chosen for sequencing. The assay was immunoSEQ multiplex PCR, and TCRdb's table has in-frame clones only and misses some. The sample contains 65,000 to 85,000 clones, more than 85% of which appear only once. The CDR3 contains 14 residues. Germline CDR1 is SEHNR and CDR2 is FQNEAQ (reference sequence). The V and J ends lost 5 bases and 4 bases, in that order; junction bases with no gene match: 6.

The rearrangement uses TRBV7-9 and TRBJ1-2; 8 bases map to TRBD1. Source: peripheral blood, taken at surgery. This clonotype was sampled from a boy younger than two with tuberous sclerosis and intractable seizures. The DNA of the CDR3 is TGTGCCAGCAGCCCCGGACAGGGTGGCTATGGCTACACCTTC. Its protein is CASSPGQGGYGYTF.